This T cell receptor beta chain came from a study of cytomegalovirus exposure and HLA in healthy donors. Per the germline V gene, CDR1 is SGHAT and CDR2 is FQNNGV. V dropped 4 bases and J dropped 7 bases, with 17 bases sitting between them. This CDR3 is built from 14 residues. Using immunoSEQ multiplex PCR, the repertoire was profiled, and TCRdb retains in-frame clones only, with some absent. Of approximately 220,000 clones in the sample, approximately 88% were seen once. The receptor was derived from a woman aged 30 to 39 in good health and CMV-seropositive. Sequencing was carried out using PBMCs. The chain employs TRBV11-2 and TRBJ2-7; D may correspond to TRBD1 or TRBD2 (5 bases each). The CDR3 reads CASSSLEGFGEQYF. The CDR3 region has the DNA TGTGCCAGCAGCTCATTAGAGGGGTTCGGGGAGCAGTACTTC.